This T cell receptor beta chain was observed in a study of cytomegalovirus exposure and HLA in healthy donors. The primer mix had 60 Vbeta and 13 Jbeta primers. The method was immunoSEQ multiplex PCR; TCRdb's version includes in-frame clones alone and lacks a portion of them. This sample has some 270,000 clones, with around nine tenths found just once. J was trimmed by 4 bases and V by 4 bases; bases with no gene match: 17. The CDR3 consists of 17 residues. CDR1 and CDR2 (germline): SQVTM, ANQGSEA. Sequenced sample: PBMCs. The TCR was taken from a girl aged 2 to 10 in good health and CMV-seronegative. The V gene is TRBV29-1, the J gene TRBJ2-5, with 8 bases fitting TRBD1. The CDR3 reads CSVADRELGSDRETQYF. For the CDR3, the DNA is TGCAGCGTTGCGGACAGGGAGTTAGGCAGTGACAGAGAGACCCAGTACTTC.